This T cell receptor (beta chain) was sequenced during a study of read filtering for tumor transcriptome and immune sequencing. About this clonotype: This may arise from a read error, as a much more abundant clone is one base away. Because the CDR3's place on the DNA is in doubt, the DNA is left out and the CDR3 is given as listed by TCRdb.

The library was built from 400 ng RNA with molecular barcoded adaptors for alpha/delta and beta/gamma chains. MiXCR, run by TCRdb on the reads, gives a single entry per CDR3 protein. The sample holds fewer than 90,000 distinct CDR3 sequences, about 12% seen once. Sequenced material: a population of CD138-negative cells sorted from bone marrow. The receptor comes from a donor aged 40 or over with multiple myeloma.

The CDR3 protein is CSATTANYGCTF. The chain couples TRBV20-1 to TRBJ1-2. Termini included, the CDR3 measures 12 amino acids. Germline CDR1 DFQATT, CDR2 SNEGSKA (reference sequence).